This T cell receptor beta chain was profiled in a study of T cell responses to AZD1222 COVID-19 vaccine. The study, taken as a whole, reports: White British donors predominated, females outnumbered males, and clonal diversity was possibly underestimated.

A remark on this clone: Its target is not known.

Trimming removed 1 base from V and 2 bases from J, with 11 bases in between. The CDR3 contains 15 residues. Germline CDR1 and CDR2: MNHNS and SASEGT. Both about-4-week and about-12-week second-dose recipients were combined. Repertoires were generated with immunoSEQ multiplex PCR, while TCRdb's copy carries only in-frame clones and drops some. The sample carries roughly 110,000 clones, about 90% recorded once. The V gene is TRBV6-1, the J gene TRBJ1-1; no reliable D call. This material consisted of peripheral blood, taken 28 days after the second AZD1222 dose. The clonotype comes from an adult who received the AZD1222 COVID-19 vaccine. Here the CDR3 reads CASSEGRPRNTEAFF. CDR3 nucleotides: TGTGCCAGCAGTGAAGGAAGGCCCCGCAACACTGAAGCTTTCTTT.